Given below is one T cell receptor (beta chain) in context. What it binds is unknown. The data were taken from a study of T cell responses to AZD1222 COVID-19 vaccine. Study-level findings and limits: Donor demographics were predominantly white British with a female majority; clonal diversity may be underestimated.

TCRdb keeps only in-frame clones here, not all; method: immunoSEQ multiplex PCR. Counted here are around 81,000 clones, about 82% occurring once; the ten biggest clones make up 2.9%. The CDR3 loop spans 13 amino acids. V was clipped by 6 bases and J by 3 bases, with 12 bases between them. Germline V gene lookup returns CDR1 LNHNV and CDR2 YYDKDF (reference sequence). The source material was peripheral blood, sampled on day 0 of AZD1222 vaccination. The rearrangement joins TRBV15 to TRBJ2-7; D may be TRBD1 (5 bases). The TCR originated in an adult in good health. CDR3 loop: CATSPGKLYEQYF. CDR3 nucleotides: TGTGCCACCAGTCCAGGGAAGCTCTACGAGCAGTACTTC.